This T cell receptor delta chain comes out of a study of gamma-delta T cells after stem cell transplantation. TCRdb applied CATT to the RT-PCR reads for clone calling. The sample lists some 1,500 delta-chain clones; approximately 4.8% were seen once. Germline V gene lookup returns CDR1 GEAIGNYY and CDR2 EKD. The CDR3 is made up of 17 amino acids. The V gene end was trimmed by 0 bases and the J gene end by 0 bases; junction bases not matched to a gene: 7. The V and J genes are TRDV2 and TRDJ1, with 9 bases identical to TRDD3. The sequence came from a human donor. It is not recorded whose cells these are; they may come from a transplant donor. Material for sequencing was gamma-delta T cells. CDR3 in amino acids: CACDTLGGDTYTDKLIF. The CDR3 DNA reads TGTGCCTGTGACACCCTGGGGGGGGATACCTACACCGATAAACTCATCTTT.